This is a list of T cell receptor beta chains from one sample in a study of cytomegalovirus exposure and HLA in healthy donors. Sequencing was performed with immunoSEQ multiplex PCR; in TCRdb, only in-frame clones are kept and a portion is missing. The sample records more than 85,000 clones, over 70% being singletons. The sequenced sample consisted of PBMCs. These receptors all come from a man between 25 and 39 years old in good health and CMV-seronegative. Each CDR3 is given with its conserved first and last residue. D genes are given only for firm matches. Where a row states a size, it is once, few, many or the class of an expanded clone; other rows omit it.

>TRBV18|once|TRBJ1-1|TRBD1
CASSPISGRGPEAFF
TGTGCCAGCTCACCTATATCGGGCAGGGGGCCTGAAGCTTTCTTT
>TRBV18|-|TRBJ2-7|TRBD1
CASSLRTGRTYEQYF
TGTGCCAGCTCATTAAGGACAGGGAGGACCTACGAGCAGTACTTC
>TRBV18|-|TRBJ2-5|TRBD2
CASSPGAGDQETQYF
TGTGCCAGCTCACCGGGAGCGGGGGATCAAGAGACCCAGTACTTC
>TRBV29-1|-|TRBJ1-2|TRBD1
CSVANSGGNYGYTF
TGCAGCGTCGCGAACTCAGGGGGGAACTATGGCTACACCTTC
>TRBV5-1|-|TRBJ2-7|TRBD1
CASSAAGTGHDEQYF
TGCGCCAGCAGCGCCGCCGGGACAGGGCACGACGAGCAGTACTTC
>TRBV9|-|TRBJ2-1|-
CASSVAPFGDEQFF
TGTGCCAGCAGCGTAGCCCCCTTCGGGGATGAGCAGTTCTTC
>TRBV6-1|-|TRBJ2-7|TRBD1
CASRMTGVYEQYF
TGTGCCAGCAGGATGACAGGGGTCTACGAGCAGTACTTC
>TRBV5-1|few|TRBJ2-2|TRBD2
CASRHSGSRELFF
TGCGCCAGCAGACATAGCGGGAGCAGGGAGCTGTTTTTT
>TRBV10-2|once|TRBJ2-1|-
CASRARGEQFF
TGCGCCAGCAGAGCGCGGGGTGAGCAGTTCTTC
>TRBV4-1|-|TRBJ2-2|-
CASSQEGQGAIAGGVFAGELFF
TGCGCCAGCAGCCAAGAGGGACAGGGCGCGATAGCGGGAGGAGTTTTCGCCGGGGAGCTGTTTTTT
>TRBV7-9|-|TRBJ1-5|-
CASALPGDHQPQHF
TGTGCCAGCGCGCTCCCAGGGGACCATCAGCCCCAGCATTTT
>TRBV9|-|TRBJ2-2|TRBD1
CASSVVEGADTGELFF
TGTGCCAGCAGCGTAGTAGAGGGGGCGGACACCGGGGAGCTGTTTTTT
>TRBV7-6|-|TRBJ2-7|-
CASSPAYEQYF
TGTGCCAGCAGCCCCGCCTACGAGCAGTACTTC
>TRBV11-2|-|TRBJ2-2|-
CASSFHPGELFF
TGTGCCAGCAGCTTCCATCCCGGGGAGCTGTTTTTT
>TRBV19|-|TRBJ2-1|TRBD1
CASTRDRVDEQFF
TGTGCCAGTACCCGCGACAGGGTTGATGAGCAGTTCTTC
>TRBV9|once|TRBJ2-2|-
CASSSGNTGELFF
TGTGCCAGCAGCTCGGGGAACACCGGGGAGCTGTTTTTT
>TRBV6-6|few|TRBJ2-6|-
CASETIPGSGANVLTF
TGTGCCAGCGAGACCATTCCGGGCTCTGGGGCCAACGTCCTGACTTTC
>TRBV19|-|TRBJ2-5|-
CASSLLSRETQYF
TGTGCCAGTAGTCTCCTCTCCCGGGAGACCCAGTACTTC
>TRBV30|-|TRBJ1-4|-
CAWSTLREKLFF
TGTGCCTGGAGTACCCTGAGGGAAAAACTGTTTTTT
>TRBV28|-|TRBJ2-7|TRBD1
CASSLDRESYF
TGTGCCAGCAGCTTAGACAGGGAGTCGTACTTC